This T cell receptor (beta chain) comes out of a study of blood T cells in healthy people across ages. A J-beta primer mix and a sample-barcoded 5' primer were used in a second PCR of about 7 to 12 cycles. One entry per CDR3 protein, called by TCRdb with MiXCR from the 5' RACE reads. The table has over a million distinct CDR3 sequences, around 25% seen once. Trimming removed 6 bases at V and 3 bases at J, with 9 bases between. In germline, CDR1 is MNHEY, CDR2 SVGEGT. This CDR3 is built from 12 residues. A note on this clonotype: With a much larger clone just one base away, this may be a read error.

This sample was shared with a second study, whose subject was T cells of mothers and their children.

The sample comprised blood. This TCR was recovered from a girl aged 2-9 years in good health. The chain combines TRBV6-2 or TRBV6-3 with TRBJ2-7, with D possibly being TRBD1 (6 bases). CDR3 coding DNA: TGTGCCAGCAGGGACAGCTTCTACGAGCAGTACTTC. It encodes CASRDSFYEQYF.